This entry lists 20 T cell receptor beta chains sequenced from one sample in a study of response to subunit inactivated influenza vaccine. TCRdb ran MiXCR on the RT-PCR reads and lists one entry per CDR3 protein. The sample carries 500,000 to 750,000 distinct CDR3 sequences, 14% recorded once. The sequencing used PBMCs from blood, collected 11 to 12 days after vaccination. These receptors all come from a man aged 45 to 65 who received an inactivated influenza vaccine.

This clonotype was seen more than once but under ten times. The rearrangement links TRBV4-3 to TRBJ2-7; 9 bases align to TRBD1. The CDR3 extends over 14 amino acids. In germline, CDR1 is LGHNA, CDR2 YSLEER. Trimming at V came to 4 bases and at J to 5 bases, leaving 6 bases not matched to a gene. The CDR3 DNA reads TGCGCCAGCAGCCCCCGGGACAGGGTCGACGAGCAGTACTTC. Translating gives CASSPRDRVDEQYF.

The chain is built from TRBV5-6 and TRBJ1-5; 9 bases are a match to TRBD1. Looked up from germline, CDR1 is SGHDT and CDR2 is YYEEEE. V lost 0 bases, J lost 6 bases, and 7 bases stayed unmatched. This CDR3 is built from 16 residues. The CDR3 DNA sequence: TGTGCCAGCAGCTTGGGCCCGGGACAGGGCGGTCAGCCCCAGCATTTT. Its protein product is CASSLGPGQGGQPQHF.

This clonotype was counted many times. The gene calls are TRBV12-3 or TRBV12-4 and TRBJ1-5; D is unresolved. This CDR3 is 12 amino acids long. The V end was cut by 6 bases, the J end by 3 bases, with 6 bases between. The CDR3 DNA is TGTGCCAGCAGCCGATACAATCAGCCCCAGCATTTT. Amino acids: CASSRYNQPQHF.

The chain employs TRBV4-3 and TRBJ2-7; 8 nucleotides line up with TRBD2. The CDR3 consists of 15 residues. V lost 0 bases to trimming and J lost 5 bases; unmatched junction nucleotides: 6. The V gene's germline CDR1 is LGHNA and CDR2 YSLEER. This chain's CDR3 is CASSQESGGRHEQYF. CDR3 DNA: TGCGCCAGCAGCCAAGAATCGGGGGGGCGGCACGAGCAGTACTTC.

The V and J genes are TRBV9 and TRBJ1-2; D unresolved. The germline V and J ends were trimmed by 0 bases and 2 bases, with 14 bases remaining between them. Germline V gives CDR1 SGDLS, CDR2 YYNGEE. CDR3 length: 16 residues. This CDR3 is CASSVDTAITNYGYTF. CDR3 in DNA: TGTGCCAGCAGCGTAGATACAGCGATTACGAACTATGGCTACACCTTC.

This clonotype was counted between two and nine times. This chain links TRBV4-3 with TRBJ2-2, with 7 bases matching TRBD1. CDR1 is LGHNA, CDR2 YSLEER, per germline. The CDR3 spans 17 residues. V lost 0 bases to trimming and J lost 6 bases; unmatched junction nucleotides: 10. CDR3 in amino acids: CASSQEGGRMVAGELFF. The CDR3 bases are TGCGCCAGCAGCCAAGAAGGGGGCAGGATGGTTGCCGGGGAGCTGTTTTTT.

This clonotype was recorded many times. V usage is TRBV29-1 and J usage is TRBJ2-3, with D unclear. CDR3 length equals 14 residues. Germline CDR1 is SQVTM and CDR2 is ANQGSEA. Trimming pared 3 bases from V and 1 base from J, leaving 11 bases between. The CDR3 bases are TGCAGCGTTGATAGTGTAATCGGCACAGATACGCAGTATTTT. The encoded protein is CSVDSVIGTDTQYF.

This clonotype was picked up a small number of times. The chain is built from TRBV10-3 and TRBJ2-1; TRBD2 agrees at 9 bases. V lost 8 bases, J lost 1 base, and 18 bases stayed unmatched. Germline loops: CDR1 ENHRY, CDR2 SYGVKD. The CDR3 spans 19 residues. The CDR3 protein is CAILGDSGSYRGSYNEQFF. Here the CDR3 DNA reads TGTGCCATCCTTGGAGATAGCGGGAGTTACCGAGGGTCCTACAATGAGCAGTTCTTC.

V is TRBV11-2 and J is TRBJ2-6; possible D gene TRBD1, 6 bases. In germline, CDR1 is SGHAT, CDR2 FQNNGV. V dropped 6 bases and J dropped 1 base, with 13 bases sitting between them. CDR3 length equals 16 residues. The CDR3 DNA is TGTGCCAGCAGAACCACCGGGACATCTGGGGCCAACGTCCTGACTTTC. It is translated as CASRTTGTSGANVLTF. The full variable domain, with the rest looked up from reference TRBV11-2 and TRBJ2-6, is EAGVAQSPRYKIIEKRQSVAFWCNPISGHATLYWYQQILGQGPKLLIQFQNNGVVDDSQLPKDRFSAERLKGVDSTLKIQPAKLEDSAVYLCASRTTGTSGANVLTFGAGSRLTVL.

This clonotype showed up just a few times. The chain has TRBV12-3 or TRBV12-4 and TRBJ2-3; D is unresolved. V was pared by 4 bases and J by 8 bases, with 7 bases between. CDR3 length: 11 amino acids. The CDR3 here is CASSSLPTQYF. The DNA for the CDR3 is TGTGCCAGCAGTTCACTTCCTACGCAGTATTTT.

This chain links TRBV12-3 or TRBV12-4 with TRBJ2-2; D is unresolved. The CDR3 spans 14 residues. Trimming shortened V by 6 bases and J by 6 bases, and 14 bases separated the two germline ends. Here the CDR3 reads CASSRQRRPGELFF. The CDR3 DNA reads TGTGCCAGCAGCCGGCAGCGAAGGCCCGGGGAGCTGTTTTTT.

The chain couples TRBV20-1 to TRBJ2-1; D is ambiguous. The V gene's germline CDR1 is DFQATT and CDR2 SNEGSKA (reference sequence). V dropped 1 base and J dropped 2 bases, with 9 bases sitting between them. This CDR3 spans 14 amino acids. CDR3 loop: CSARVVRAYNEQFF. The CDR3 DNA is TGCAGTGCTAGAGTGGTGCGAGCCTACAATGAGCAGTTCTTC.

This clonotype has just a few counts. The chain links TRBV7-2 to TRBJ2-7; D uncertain. The germline V and J ends were trimmed by 3 bases and 2 bases, with 14 bases remaining between them. Germline V gene data show CDR1 as SGHTA and CDR2 as FQGNSA. The CDR3 length is 15 residues. CDR3 sequence reads: CASSFYSWSAYEQYF. The CDR3 bases are TGTGCCAGCAGCTTTTATTCTTGGTCTGCCTACGAGCAGTACTTC.

The sample holds a few counts of this clonotype. The chain carries TRBV5-1 and TRBJ1-2; possibly TRBD1 for D (5 bases). Germline V gene lookup returns CDR1 SGHRS and CDR2 YFSETQ. V gave up 4 bases and J gave up 8 bases, with 21 bases separating them. The CDR3 runs to 15 residues. The CDR3 DNA reads TGCGCCAGCAGCCCATGGCTGCGGCAGGGTGAGGGCTACACCTTC. Translated, it gives CASSPWLRQGEGYTF.

This clonotype was picked up a small number of times. This sequence may be a read error, since a much larger clone differs from it by one base. The J gene is TRBJ2-1, the V gene TRBV9, with D unresolved. V shed 3 bases and J shed 0 bases, with 4 bases lying between them. This CDR3 spans 13 amino acids. Germline CDR1 is SGDLS and CDR2 is YYNGEE. The CDR3 region has the DNA TGTGCCAGCAGCGCGAGCTCCTACAATGAGCAGTTCTTC. Translation: CASSASSYNEQFF.

The genes are TRBV5-1 and TRBJ2-3; D is ambiguous. The CDR3 contains 15 residues. V dropped 0 bases and J dropped 5 bases, with 13 bases sitting between them. CDR1 and CDR2 from the germline V gene are SGHRS and YFSETQ. As DNA, the CDR3 is TGCGCCAGCAGCTTGGAAGGCTTATCCGTAGATACGCAGTATTTT. Encoded protein: CASSLEGLSVDTQYF.

Only one count was recorded for this clonotype. J is TRBJ1-2 and V is TRBV5-1, with 9 bases fitting TRBD1. With V trimmed by 2 bases and J by 6 bases, 5 bases remained unmatched. CDR1 is SGHRS, CDR2 YFSETQ, per germline. The CDR3 covers 14 residues. CDR3 sequence: CASSFGQGLDGYTF. As DNA, the CDR3 is TGCGCCAGCAGCTTCGGACAGGGGCTAGATGGCTACACCTTC.

This clonotype showed up just a few times. This chain links TRBV14 with TRBJ2-5, with 8 bases fitting TRBD1. Trimming cost V 0 bases and J 6 bases; bases outside gene matches: 12. Germline V gene sequence: CDR1 SGHDN, CDR2 FVKESK. This CDR3 spans 17 amino acids. CDR3 coding DNA: TGTGCCAGCAGCCAAGATAGTCTCCGGGACAGGAGGCAGACCCAGTACTTC. This sequence encodes CASSQDSLRDRRQTQYF.

This clonotype appeared many times. This chain links TRBV12-3 or TRBV12-4 with TRBJ2-5; the D gene is possibly TRBD2 (5 bases). V was shortened by 2 bases and J by 5 bases, with 15 bases between the two germline ends. The CDR3 loop spans 15 amino acids. This CDR3 reads CASSLLFGVHETQYF. The CDR3 DNA is TGTGCCAGCAGTTTATTATTCGGGGTGCACGAGACCCAGTACTTC.

In its sample, this clonotype was seen a few times. The chain employs TRBV6-2 or TRBV6-3 and TRBJ1-2; D is perhaps TRBD1 (6 bases). Trimming removed 6 bases at V and 2 bases at J, with 10 bases between. CDR1 and CDR2 from the germline V gene are MNHEY and SVGEGT. This CDR3 has 13 amino acids. The CDR3 region has the DNA TGTGCCAGCAGGGATACAGGGAACTATGGCTACACCTTC. The encoded protein is CASRDTGNYGYTF.